The 13 T cell receptor beta chains in this list originate from one sample, sequenced in a study of shared clonotypes between healthy human individuals. Assay: immunoSEQ multiplex PCR; the TCRdb copy retains only in-frame clones and omits some. The data hold roughly 1,500,000 clones, with 95% to 99% observed a single time. What was sequenced was naive CD4+ T cells sorted from blood. Specified subset: CD45RA+ positively selected. The receptors come from a man in his thirties or forties in good health.

The chain joins TRBV29-1 to TRBJ1-1; D is possibly TRBD1 (5 bases). Germline values: CDR1 SQVTM, CDR2 ANQGSEA. The CDR3 has 15 residues. Trimming took 8 bases from V and 1 from J, leaving 20 bases between them. The CDR3 here is CSPATLRDGNTEAFF. The CDR3, as DNA: TGCAGCCCAGCCACTTTACGGGACGGGAACACTGAAGCTTTCTTT.

The chain has TRBV27 and TRBJ2-1, with a possible D match to TRBD2 (5 bases). CDR1 and CDR2 (germline): MNHEY, SMNVEV (reference sequence). This CDR3 region has 15 residues. V shed 3 bases and J shed 1 base, with 10 bases lying between them. Here the CDR3 DNA reads TGTGCCAGCAGTTTCGGGGTTGGGTCCTACAATGAGCAGTTCTTC. It encodes CASSFGVGSYNEQFF.

J is TRBJ2-1 and V is TRBV5-6; 11 positions match TRBD2. The J segment lost 14 bases and the V segment lost 3 bases, leaving 22 bases of the junction unmatched. CDR3 size: 18 residues. The germline CDR1 and CDR2 sequences are SGHDT and YYEEEE. This CDR3 reads CASSWGTSGSSGRQLKFF. The CDR3 DNA is TGTGCCAGCAGCTGGGGGACTAGCGGCAGTAGCGGGAGGCAGTTGAAGTTCTTC.

With regard to this clone: The sample holds other DNA sequences that translate to the same CDR3. The rearrangement uses TRBV29-1 and TRBJ2-1; 7 bases fit TRBD2. This CDR3 spans 13 amino acids. The germline V gene has CDR1 SQVTM and CDR2 ANQGSEA. Germline trimming cut 3 bases from V and 4 bases from J; bases unmatched to any gene: 3. For the CDR3, the DNA is TGCAGCGTTGAGGGTAGCGGGTACAATGAGCAGTTCTTC. This encodes CSVEGSGYNEQFF.

The rearrangement links TRBV9 to TRBJ2-7; D is unclear. V lost 0 bases, J lost 6 bases, and 16 bases lay in between. Germline V gene sequence: CDR1 SGDLS, CDR2 YYNGEE. This CDR3 has 15 amino acids. CDR3 sequence (DNA): TGTGCCAGCAGCGTAGGTACACCAAGGTTCCGCGAGCAGTACTTC. It yields the protein CASSVGTPRFREQYF.

The CDR3 bases are TGTGCCAGCAGCCAAGTACCCCGGGACACAGCTTTCTTT. Amino acids: CASSQVPRDTAFF. The V and J genes are TRBV14 and TRBJ1-1; D perhaps matches TRBD1 (6 bases). In germline, CDR1 is SGHDN, CDR2 FVKESK. Trimming stripped 1 base from V and 10 bases from J, with 13 bases between. The CDR3 is 13 residues long.

J is TRBJ2-5 and V is TRBV25-1; 7 nucleotides line up with TRBD1. CDR3 length: 14 residues. The trim removed 6 bases at V and 1 base at J, leaving 5 bases unmatched. Germline V gene lookup returns CDR1 MGHDK and CDR2 SYGVNS. This CDR3 is CASSNRDSQETQYF. The CDR3 DNA reads TGTGCCAGCAGCAACCGGGACAGCCAAGAGACCCAGTACTTC.

The V call is TRBV30, the J call TRBJ1-5, with D possibly being TRBD1 (6 bases). Trimming took off 1 base at V and 7 bases at J, with 11 bases between the two ends. Looked up from germline, CDR1 is GTSNPN and CDR2 is SVGIG (reference sequence). The length of the CDR3 is 13 residues. CDR3 region: CAWSDRAGQPQHF. The CDR3 nucleotides read TGTGCCTGGAGTGACAGGGCAGGACAGCCCCAGCATTTT.

The chain has TRBV2 and TRBJ1-5; D may be TRBD1 (6 bases). V lost 8 bases and J lost 1, with 12 bases in between. The CDR3 extends over 14 amino acids. The V gene's germline CDR1 is SNHLY and CDR2 FYNNEI. The CDR3 loop is CASGFTGSNQPQHF. DNA of the CDR3: TGTGCCAGCGGGTTTACAGGGAGCAATCAGCCCCAGCATTTT. The full variable domain, completed using reference TRBV2 and TRBJ1-5, is EPEVTQTPSHQVTQMGQEVILRCVPISNHLYFYWYRQILGQKVEFLVSFYNNEISEKSEIFDDQFSVERPDGSNFTLKIRSTKLEDSAMYFCASGFTGSNQPQHFGDGTRLSIL.

This chain joins TRBV27 and TRBJ1-3; D is unclear. Looked up from germline, CDR1 is MNHEY and CDR2 is SMNVEV (reference sequence). The CDR3 is 15 amino acids. Trimming pared 0 bases from V and 2 bases from J, leaving 8 bases between. The CDR3 DNA reads TGTGCCAGCAGTTTATCCTTGCAAGCTGGAAACACCATATATTTT. It yields the protein CASSLSLQAGNTIYF.

The rearrangement uses TRBV20-1 and TRBJ2-5; the D is unclear. Trimming removed 5 bases from V and 5 bases from J, with 9 bases in between. CDR3 size: 11 residues. Germline-derived CDR1 and CDR2 are DFQATT and SNEGSKA (reference sequence). CDR3 sequence reads: CSAHSRETQYF. CDR3 in DNA: TGCAGTGCTCACTCTAGGGAGACCCAGTACTTC.

Worth noting for this clone: Germline is not matched at one junction end, which may reflect a read error. The gene calls are TRBV10-3 and TRBJ1-4, with 7 bases lining up with TRBD1. CDR1 is ENHRY, CDR2 SYGVKD, per germline. The CDR3 sequence is 14 residues long. The CDR3: CAISESQGNGKLFF. DNA for the CDR3: TGTGCCATCAGTGAGTCACAGGGGAATGGAAAACTGTTTTTT.

The gene calls are TRBV9 and TRBJ2-1; D is perhaps TRBD2 (7 bases). Germline-derived CDR1 and CDR2 are SGDLS and YYNGEE. The CDR3 extends over 16 amino acids. V dropped 0 bases and J dropped 3 bases, with 13 bases sitting between them. CDR3 protein: CASSVGGRGIYNEQFF. The CDR3 nucleotides read TGTGCCAGCAGCGTAGGTGGGAGGGGGATCTACAATGAGCAGTTCTTC.